The rows below give T cell receptor beta chains drawn from one sample of a study of T cells in Graves' hyperthyroidism and ophthalmopathy. TCRdb used MiXCR to reprocess the multiplex PCR reads, holding one entry per CDR3 protein. The sample shows under 600,000 distinct CDR3 sequences, more than 15% of them seen only once. Sequencing was carried out using blood. The receptors come from a woman between 35 and 50 years old with Graves' ophthalmopathy. The CDR3 runs from the conserved cysteine through the conserved F or W. A D gene is named only where the DNA matches it firmly. Clone size, where shown, is once, few, many, or a class for clones that have expanded.

>TRBV11-2|NA|TRBJ2-1|many
TGTGCCAGCAGCTTAGGGTGGGGGGGCCAAGATGAGCAGTTCTTC
CASSLGWGGQDEQFF
>TRBV3-1|NA|TRBJ1-1|many
TGTGCCAGCAGCCAAGATAACAGGAACACTGAAGCTTTCTTT
CASSQDNRNTEAFF
>TRBV6-1|TRBD2|TRBJ2-5|many
TGTGCCAGCAGTGACCACGGGACTAGAGTCCGAGCCCTGGAAGAAGAGACCCAGTACTTC
CASSDHGTRVRALEEETQYF
>TRBV5-1|NA|TRBJ2-5|few
TGCGCCAGCAGCGGAGCCGAGCAAGAGACCCAGTACTTC
CASSGAEQETQYF
>TRBV6-1|NA|TRBJ1-6|many
TGTGCCAGCAGCCAGACCGACAGCTCCTATAATTCACCCCTCCACTTT
CASSQTDSSYNSPLHF
>TRBV10-3|TRBD1|TRBJ1-4|few
TGTGCCATCAGTGAATCGGGACAGGGTAATGAAAAACTGTTTTTT
CAISESGQGNEKLFF
>TRBV5-4|TRBD2|TRBJ2-7|NA
TGTGCCAGCAGCTCGCCGCGAAATAGCGGGAGAGACGAGCAGTACTTC
CASSSPRNSGRDEQYF
>TRBV20-1|NA|TRBJ1-5|many
TGCAGTGCGCCCCAGGGGCTAGGGAATCAGCCCCAGCATTTT
CSAPQGLGNQPQHF
>TRBV13|NA|TRBJ2-5|few
TGTGCCAGCAAGCCAGGGGGGCGTGAGACCCAGTACTTC
CASKPGGRETQYF
>TRBV2|NA|TRBJ1-6|few
TGTGCCAGCAGTGAACGCGGGGGGGGTTCCTATAATTCACCCCTCCACTTT
CASSERGGGSYNSPLHF
>TRBV5-1|TRBD2|TRBJ2-5|NA
TGCGCCAGCAGACCTCCGGGACTAGCGGATATTCAAGAGACCCAGTACTTC
CASRPPGLADIQETQYF
>TRBV7-2|TRBD2|TRBJ2-1|few
TGTGCCAGCAGGCTAGCGGGGGGAGACAATGAGCAGTTCTTC
CASRLAGGDNEQFF
>TRBV20-1|NA|TRBJ2-4|NA
TGCAGTGCTAGTGATCCGAGCGTAGCCAAAAACATTCAGTACTTC
CSASDPSVAKNIQYF
>TRBV7-9|NA|TRBJ1-1|many
TGTGCCAGCAGCTTTAGTCGGACCTCCAACACTGAAGCTTTCTTT
CASSFSRTSNTEAFF
>TRBV20-1|TRBD2|TRBJ2-7|many
TGCAGTGCTAGAGTAGCGGGAGGCTACGAGCAGTACTTC
CSARVAGGYEQYF
>TRBV20-1|TRBD2|TRBJ2-3|few
TGCAGTGCTAGAGATGGGACTAGCGGCACAGATACGCAGTATTTT
CSARDGTSGTDTQYF
>TRBV5-1|NA|TRBJ2-1|few
TGCGCCAGCAGCCTTGGGGCTAGCCAGTTCTTC
CASSLGASQFF
>TRBV6-1|TRBD1|TRBJ2-5|many
TGTGCCAGCAGTTCGGGACAGCCCTGGGAGACCCAGTACTTC
CASSSGQPWETQYF
>TRBV28|TRBD1|TRBJ2-2|few
TGTGCCAGCAGTATAGTTGGACAGGGCTTAACCGGGGAGCTGTTTTTT
CASSIVGQGLTGELFF
>TRBV20-1|NA|TRBJ1-6|many
TGCAGTGCTAGAATCCATTGGACAAGACTTAATTCACCCCTCCACTTT
CSARIHWTRLNSPLHF
>TRBV20-1|TRBD2|TRBJ2-1|few
TGCAGTGCTAGAGACTCGGGACTAGCGGGTTCCTACAATGAGCAGTTCTTC
CSARDSGLAGSYNEQFF
>TRBV5-6|NA|TRBJ2-2|many
TGTGCCAGCAGCTTGAGCTATACCGGGGAGCTGTTTTTT
CASSLSYTGELFF
>TRBV7-8|NA|TRBJ1-3|NA
TGTGCCAGCAGCTTGTCAAACATTTCCTCTGGAAACACCATATATTTT
CASSLSNISSGNTIYF
>TRBV13|NA|TRBJ2-1|few
TGTGCCAGCAGCTTAAGTAGCACCGAACTCCAGTTCTTC
CASSLSSTELQFF
>TRBV6-2/TRBV6-3|NA|TRBJ1-3|many
TGTGCCAGCAGCGGAACAGTGACCCTCTCTGGAAACACCATATATTTT
CASSGTVTLSGNTIYF
>TRBV7-9|TRBD2|TRBJ2-1|NA
TGCGCCAGCAGCCCGGGACTAGCGCGAAGCTCCTACAATGAGCAGTTCTTC
CASSPGLARSSYNEQFF
>TRBV6-2/TRBV6-3|NA|TRBJ1-3|NA
TGTGCCAGCAACGGACATTCTGGAAACACCATATATTTT
CASNGHSGNTIYF
>TRBV7-9|NA|TRBJ2-7|few
TGTGCCAGCAGCTTTTCTAGTGACAAGCAGTACTTC
CASSFSSDKQYF
>TRBV10-1|TRBD2|TRBJ2-3|NA
TGCGCCAGCAGCAGAACCGGGACTAGCAGCACAGATACGCAGTATTTT
CASSRTGTSSTDTQYF
>TRBV6-1|NA|TRBJ1-6|NA
TGTGCCAGCAGTGAAGCGACCGGAGGCCCGGGACTCCACTTT
CASSEATGGPGLHF
>TRBV6-1|NA|TRBJ1-1|NA
TGTGCCAGCAGCTTAGACACCCCTTGGGCTTTCTTT
CASSLDTPWAFF
>TRBV27|NA|TRBJ1-1|NA
TGTGCCAGCAGTTTAGCACAGGGAGGGTTCACTGAAGCTTTCTTT
CASSLAQGGFTEAFF
>TRBV2|NA|TRBJ2-3|few
TGTGCCAGTGGACTTGGAGGCACAGATACGCAGTATTTT
CASGLGGTDTQYF
>TRBV10-3|NA|TRBJ2-5|few
TGTGCCATCAGTGAGTACTACCAAGAGACCCAGTACTTC
CAISEYYQETQYF
>TRBV4-1|TRBD2|TRBJ2-5|many
TGCGCCAGCAGCCGCGGGGGAGAAGGAGAGACCCAGTACTTC
CASSRGGEGETQYF
>TRBV6-5|TRBD1|TRBJ2-4|few
TGTGCCAGCAGTTACTCGAGGCAGGGGGTAGCCAAAAACATTCAGTACTTC
CASSYSRQGVAKNIQYF
>TRBV20-1|TRBD2|TRBJ2-7|few
TGCAGTGCTAGGGCAGTAGGGGACTACAACTACGAGCAGTACTTC
CSARAVGDYNYEQYF
>TRBV12-3/TRBV12-4|NA|TRBJ2-2|many
TGTGCCAGCAGTTGGGGTTTTACGAACACCGGGGAGCTGTTTTTT
CASSWGFTNTGELFF
>TRBV6-1|NA|TRBJ2-3|few
TGTGCCAGCATAGATAGGGATACGCAGTATTTT
CASIDRDTQYF
>TRBV3-1|NA|TRBJ2-7|few
TGTGCCAGCAGCCAAGGAGCTCGGGACTCTGAGCAGTACTTC
CASSQGARDSEQYF
>TRBV30|NA|TRBJ1-1|many
TGTGCCTGGTACAGGGAGAAGAACACTGAAGCTTTCTTT
CAWYREKNTEAFF
>TRBV7-9|NA|TRBJ1-5|many
TGTGCCAGCAGCCAAGGGCCGGGGCCCCAGCATTTT
CASSQGPGPQHF
>TRBV2|NA|TRBJ1-1|many
TGTGCCAGCAGCTTCGAGGGGACTGAAGCTTTCTTT
CASSFEGTEAFF
>TRBV30|NA|TRBJ2-3|NA
TGTGCCTGGGGTCTGGATACGCAGTGTTTT
CAWGLDTQCF
>TRBV14|TRBD2|TRBJ2-1|NA
TGTGCCAGCAGCCCCCATAGCGGGGGTTCCTACAATGAGCAGTTCTTC
CASSPHSGGSYNEQFF
>TRBV10-3|TRBD1|TRBJ2-1|NA
TGTGCCATCAGTGAGGGACAGGCCTACAATGAGCAGTTCTTC
CAISEGQAYNEQFF
>TRBV28|NA|TRBJ2-5|many
TGTGCCAGCAGTCCCCCGAGGGCAATTCAGCAGGAGACCCAGTACTTC
CASSPPRAIQQETQYF
>TRBV12-3/TRBV12-4|NA|TRBJ1-5|many
TGTGCCAGCAGGCAGGGGAATAGCAATCAGCCCCAGCATTTT
CASRQGNSNQPQHF
>TRBV7-2|TRBD2|TRBJ2-7|many
TGTGCCAGCAGCTTCCTAGCGGGGTTCTCCGAGCAGTACTTC
CASSFLAGFSEQYF
>TRBV5-5|NA|TRBJ2-7|NA
TGTGCCAGCAGCGCGCTAGCGACTAGCTCCTACGAGCAGTACTTC
CASSALATSSYEQYF
>TRBV7-9|TRBD1|TRBJ2-7|few
TGTGCCAGCAGCTTAACTACAGGGGGCCGCGGGCATAATTACGAGCAGTACTTC
CASSLTTGGRGHNYEQYF